The rows below give T cell receptor beta chains drawn from one sample of a study of T cell changes during pregnancy in multiple sclerosis. Data came from immunoSEQ multiplex PCR; TCRdb stores just in-frame clones and leaves some out. Of about 37,000 clones listed, roughly nine tenths were seen once; the top ten hold 0.45% to 0.55%. The sequencing used CD4+ T cells from peripheral blood mononuclear cells, collected in the third trimester of pregnancy. Source of these receptors: a female donor in good health, enrolled as a control in a pregnancy study. The conserved cysteine and the conserved F or W are not part of the CDR3 here. The listing skips clone size in some rows; elsewhere it reads once, few, many or a size class.

NA,TRBJ2-3,TRBV7-2,ASSSRGGGAGHTQY
NA,TRBJ1-2,TRBV6-1,ASSEVIREAVYT
NA,TRBJ1-4,TRBV7-9,AILQGGNEKLF
NA,TRBJ1-5,TRBV19,ASKGLTGGLQPQH
NA,TRBJ1-2,TRBV5-8,ASSFGTAGGYT
NA,TRBJ1-5,TRBV19,ASSIAGSNQPQH
once,TRBJ2-1,TRBV9,ASSVGGAGVYNEQF
once,TRBJ1-1,TRBV5-1,ASSLVDPMNTEAF
NA,TRBJ2-3,TRBV6-6,ASRERATDTRDTQY
NA,TRBJ2-7,TRBV7-8,ASSYHGEQY
NA,TRBJ2-5,TRBV4-2,ASSSQGLAGAQETQY
NA,TRBJ1-1,TRBV6-5,ASLTGGRNTEAF
NA,TRBJ1-2,TRBV4-1,ASSQEGRTLNYGYT
NA,TRBJ2-2,TRBV9,ASSVEVTGELF
NA,TRBJ2-2,TRBV9,ASGGTGAGELF
NA,TRBJ1-2,TRBV7-2,ASSLAALGRDGYT
NA,TRBJ2-5,TRBV7-7,ASSHGGTGGKGRETQY
NA,TRBJ2-7,TRBV6-5,ASRQGDREQY
NA,TRBJ1-5,TRBV7-6,ASSFAAGGQPQH
once,TRBJ1-5,TRBV28,ASRSQGRGNQPQH
NA,TRBJ2-2,TRBV7-8,ASTRIIGELF
NA,TRBJ1-2,TRBV7-3,ASSLTPQGDGYT
NA,TRBJ2-3,TRBV15,ATSRDSGTDTQY
NA,TRBJ1-5,TRBV2,ASSAQGNNQPQH
NA,TRBJ2-5,TRBV12-5,ASGKLLAEETQY
NA,TRBJ1-5,TRBV9,ASSAGQGGGQPQH
NA,TRBJ2-1,TRBV5-1,ASSFTGGSNEQF
NA,TRBJ2-7,TRBV28,ASSKQGSSYEQY
NA,TRBJ2-3,TRBV30,AWSVRRGNTQY
NA,TRBJ2-1,TRBV2,ASKPGGPYNEQF
NA,TRBJ2-3,TRBV7-2,ASSLSGPSSTDTQY
NA,TRBJ2-7,TRBV30,AWTAGALTGEQY
NA,TRBJ2-3,TRBV2,ASSVISTDTQY
NA,TRBJ2-7,TRBV7-2,ASSRDSVNVYEQY
NA,TRBJ2-1,TRBV6-5,ASSSGIGDEQF
NA,TRBJ1-2,TRBV18,ASSPPDSYGYT
NA,TRBJ1-1,TRBV11-2,ASSGQGGTEAF
NA,TRBJ2-7,TRBV19,ASRGTRGTAEQY
once,TRBJ1-2,TRBV5-4,ASSSGTGGKYGYT
NA,TRBJ2-2,TRBV5-6,ASSLAGGTHTGELF
NA,TRBJ2-5,TRBV5-1,ASSLAGPGMYQETQY
NA,TRBJ1-6,TRBV29-1,SVKQGSDSPLH
once,TRBJ2-3,TRBV5-1,ASSPGTLDTQY
once,TRBJ2-1,TRBV4-1,ASSQAGGYDNEQF
NA,TRBJ2-2,TRBV10-3,AIRDTAGAVTGELF
NA,TRBJ1-1,TRBV29-1,SVTRGQGTEAF
NA,TRBJ1-5,TRBV28,ASTEGNQPQH
few,TRBJ2-1,TRBV6-6,ASSYSRVYNEQF
NA,TRBJ1-2,TRBV4-1,ASSQEDSPNYGYT
NA,TRBJ2-1,TRBV10-1,ASSDLGGGANEQF
NA,TRBJ1-2,TRBV27,ATRNDLTGSYGYT
NA,TRBJ2-7,TRBV2,ASSRDWSSYEQY
NA,TRBJ1-5,TRBV7-2,ASSRRDRGFQPQH
NA,TRBJ2-6,TRBV28,ASSLYKPAGTGATGANVLT